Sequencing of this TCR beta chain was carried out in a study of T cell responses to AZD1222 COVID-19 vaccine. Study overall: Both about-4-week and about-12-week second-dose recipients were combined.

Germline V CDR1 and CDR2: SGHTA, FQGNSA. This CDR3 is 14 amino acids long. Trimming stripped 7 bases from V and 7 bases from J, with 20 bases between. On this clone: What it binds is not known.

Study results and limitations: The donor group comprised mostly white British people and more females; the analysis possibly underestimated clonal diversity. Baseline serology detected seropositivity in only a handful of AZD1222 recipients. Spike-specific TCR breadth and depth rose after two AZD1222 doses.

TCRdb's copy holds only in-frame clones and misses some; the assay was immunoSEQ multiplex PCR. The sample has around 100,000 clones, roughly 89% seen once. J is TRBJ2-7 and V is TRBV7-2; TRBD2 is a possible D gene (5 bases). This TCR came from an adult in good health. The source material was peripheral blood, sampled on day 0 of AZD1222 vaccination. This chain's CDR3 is CASTRLGITGEQYF. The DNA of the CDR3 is TGTGCCAGCACCCGTTTGGGCATCACGGGGGAGCAGTACTTC.